The subject of this entry is one T cell receptor (beta chain). Its target is not known. Because the CDR3 is missing its conserved closing phenylalanine or tryptophan, this is likely a read error. Per the germline V gene, CDR1 is DFQATT and CDR2 is SNEGSKA (reference sequence). This CDR3 is built from 13 residues. V shed 8 bases and J shed 1 base, with 14 bases lying between them. This record belongs to a study of tumor-infiltrating lymphocytes in glioblastoma multiforme. Findings and limits, study-wide: The TCR and somatic mutation analysis included just one glioblastoma patient.

Three nested ARM-PCR rounds with V-beta and C-beta primers built TCRB libraries. TCRdb re-analysed the multiplex PCR reads in MiXCR, keeping a single row per CDR3 protein. The sample contains approximately 20,000 distinct CDR3 sequences, about two thirds of which appear only once. The rearrangement joins TRBV20-1 to TRBJ2-5, with a possible D match to TRBD1 (5 bases). Specimen: peripheral blood. The sequence derives from a male donor with glioblastoma. CDR3 sequence reads: CSPPRQPQETQYL. In DNA form, the CDR3 reads TGCAGTCCTCCTCGACAGCCCCAAGAGACCCAGTACCTC.